This T cell receptor beta chain was identified in a study of STAT5B mutations in CD4+ large granular lymphocyte leukemia. General observations from the study: Higher CD4+ than CD8+ T-LGLL clonality might reflect small sample size. Main leukemic clonotypes were patient-specific, but under 30% appeared at low frequency elsewhere.

Only in-frame clones appear in the TCRdb table, and some are missing; sequencing was by immunoSEQ multiplex PCR. Of about 37,000 clones detected, nearly 90% appear once; the ten largest clones hold less than 3.5%. For this clone: The antigen is unknown.

The clonotype was recovered from a human donor in good health. Input material: CD4+ T cells from blood buffy coats.

The chain's CDR3 is CASSERDYSYEQYF. The CDR3 DNA sequence: TGTGCCAGCAGTGAAAGGGACTACTCCTACGAGCAGTACTTC. The chain combines TRBV6-1 with TRBJ2-7, with TRBD2 identical over 7 bases. The CDR3 consists of 14 residues. The V gene end was trimmed by 2 bases and the J gene end by 0 bases; junction bases not matched to a gene: 1. Germline values: CDR1 MNHNS, CDR2 SASEGT.